What follows describes a single TCR beta chain. V lost 9 bases to trimming and J lost 6 bases, with 18 bases between them. Germline loops: CDR1 SGHAT, CDR2 FQNNGV. There are 14 residues in the CDR3. The entry originates in a study of blood T cell repertoires in COVID-19. Study context: Some COVID-19 samples were acute and others convalescent; all came from the United States, Italy and Spain.

Under the authors' procedure: Amplified reference gene primers provided the basis for estimating nucleated cell counts. Assay used: immunoSEQ multiplex PCR; TCRdb lists only in-frame clones, some missing. The D gene and trimming were derived from the DNA, and the V and J assignments and clone size from that table. The sample lists fewer than 350,000 clones, 75% to 90% occurring once. Sequencing was performed on PBMCs or T cells enriched from blood (not recorded which). The clonotype originates from a man aged 60 to 75 who had recovered from COVID-19. The J gene is TRBJ1-5, the V gene TRBV11-2; TRBD1 is a possible D gene (5 bases). Here the CDR3 DNA reads TGTGCCAGGGGGGGTTTCGGAACGGGTCAGCCCCAGCATTTT. Translating it yields CARGGFGTGQPQHF.